A single sample gave rise to the 23 T cell receptor beta chains below, sequenced in a study of shared clonotypes between healthy human individuals. This table comes from immunoSEQ multiplex PCR, and its TCRdb copy is limited to in-frame clones, with some not included. This sample has about a million clones, with approximately 75% found just once. Specimen: memory CD4+ T cells from PBMCs. Subset indicated: CD45RA-negative fraction. The receptor set was obtained from a man aged 18 to 35 in good health. Some clones in this sample may be carry-over from other donors' samples.

This chain joins TRBV4-1 and TRBJ1-2; D not resolved. CDR3 length equals 16 residues. The germline V gene encodes CDR1 MGHRA and CDR2 YSYEKL. The germline V and J ends were trimmed by 3 bases and 6 bases, with 20 bases remaining between them. The CDR3 protein is CASSQLGRSAGDGYTF. CDR3 nucleotides: TGCGCCAGCAGCCAGTTGGGCAGGTCCGCCGGGGATGGCTACACCTTC.

This clone appeared many times. At the DNA level, this CDR3 is encoded by other sequences in the same sample as well. The V gene is TRBV6-1, the J gene TRBJ2-3; TRBD1 agrees at 8 bases. The V segment lost 2 bases and the J segment 1 base; nucleotides outside the gene matches: 2. CDR3 length: 15 amino acids. Germline CDR1 is MNHNS and CDR2 is SASEGT. Written as DNA, the CDR3 is TGTGCCAGCAGTGAACCGGGACAGGGCACAGATACGCAGTATTTT. Protein product: CASSEPGQGTDTQYF.

This chain uses TRBV5-4 with TRBJ2-5, with D possibly TRBD1 on 6 matching bases. The J call is uncertain, as TRBJ2-7 better fits the DNA end. CDR3 length: 15 residues. Germline V gene data show CDR1 as SGHNT and CDR2 as YYREEE (reference sequence). The CDR3 coding sequence is TGTGCCAGCAGCCTCGCAGGGGCCAGCTCCTACGAGCAGTACTTC. It translates to CASSLAGASSYEQYF.

This clone was detected many times. At the DNA level, this CDR3 is encoded by other sequences in the same sample as well. This chain joins TRBV29-1 and TRBJ1-1; D is perhaps TRBD1 (5 bases). Per germline, CDR1 SQVTM and CDR2 ANQGSEA. Trimming left V 7 bases short and J 0 bases short, with 18 bases between. This CDR3 contains 15 residues. The chain's CDR3 is CSAGPGWGMNTEAFF. In DNA form, the CDR3 reads TGCAGCGCCGGTCCGGGCTGGGGGATGAACACTGAAGCTTTCTTT.

CDR3 sequence (DNA): TGTGCCAGTAGTATAACCCAGGGGGCCTTATCTGAAAAACTGTTTTTT. As protein: CASSITQGALSEKLFF. The chain joins TRBV19 to TRBJ1-4; TRBD1 aligns across 8 bases. Germline V gives CDR1 LNHDA, CDR2 SQIVND (reference sequence). The CDR3 extends over 16 amino acids. With V trimmed by 2 bases and J by 7 bases, 9 bases remained unmatched.

CDR3 protein: CASSKLQGARSNTEAFF. DNA for the CDR3: TGTGCCAGTAGTAAACTCCAGGGGGCCAGATCGAACACTGAAGCTTTCTTT. The V and J genes are TRBV19 and TRBJ1-1; 8 bases match TRBD1. V shed 4 bases, J shed 1 base, and the junction held 11 bases outside the gene matches. Germline lookup yields CDR1 LNHDA and CDR2 SQIVND (reference sequence). CDR3 length: 17 amino acids.

This clone was recorded many times. The sample carries other DNA sequences with the same CDR3. The genes are TRBV19 and TRBJ1-2, with 8 bases matching TRBD1. The junction had 2 bases not matched to a gene; V was cut back by 3 bases and J by 2 bases. The CDR3 length is 14 residues. Germline CDR1 LNHDA, CDR2 SQIVND (reference sequence). This CDR3 is CASSIWTGNYGYTF. DNA of the CDR3: TGTGCCAGTAGTATTTGGACAGGGAACTATGGCTACACCTTC. The variable domain in full, with the rest retrieved from reference TRBV19 and TRBJ1-2, is DGGITQSPKYLFRKEGQNVTLSCEQNLNHDAMYWYRQDPGQGLRLIYYSQIVNDFQKGDIAEGYSVSREKKESFPLTVTSAQKNPTAFYLCASSIWTGNYGYTFGSGTRLTVV.

On this clone itself: This likely traces to a read error, being one base from a far larger clone. In the same sample, other DNA sequences code for this CDR3. This chain uses TRBV4-2 with TRBJ2-2, with D maybe TRBD2 (5 bases). Trimming removed 0 bases from V and 5 bases from J, with 10 bases in between. The CDR3 length is 15 residues. Germline V gene data show CDR1 as LGHNA and CDR2 as YNFKEQ. The CDR3, as DNA: TGTGCCAGCAGCCAAGATCATGGGAGTACCGGGGAGCTGTTTTTT. Amino acids: CASSQDHGSTGELFF.

The J gene is TRBJ1-2, the V gene TRBV29-1, with no clear D. The CDR3 contains 13 residues. CDR1 and CDR2 (germline): SQVTM, ANQGSEA. Trimming shortened V by 4 bases and J by 4 bases, and 13 bases separated the two germline ends. The CDR3 DNA sequence: TGCAGCGTTGGTCTCCGGCTGGGCTATGGCTACACCTTC. Translation: CSVGLRLGYGYTF.

V and J are TRBV5-4 and TRBJ1-1, with D perhaps matching TRBD1 (5 bases). V lost 6 bases and J 3 bases, leaving 15 bases between the germline ends. Germline-derived CDR1 and CDR2 are SGHNT and YYREEE (reference sequence). The CDR3 totals 14 residues. CDR3 in amino acids: CASIRRGGDTEAFF. The CDR3 nucleotides read TGTGCCAGCATCCGTCGGGGCGGGGACACTGAAGCTTTCTTT.

The rearrangement uses TRBV5-6 and TRBJ1-4; 7 bases line up with TRBD1. The length of the CDR3 is 14 residues. Per the germline V gene, CDR1 is SGHDT and CDR2 is YYEEEE. With 3 bases clipped from V and 8 bases from J, the junction kept 7 bases outside the gene matches. CDR3 region: CASSSLNRGEKLFF. CDR3 coding DNA: TGTGCCAGCAGCTCACTCAACAGGGGCGAAAAACTGTTTTTT.

This chain joins TRBV2 and TRBJ2-7, with 13 bases that match TRBD2. The CDR3 spans 16 residues. After removal of 1 base from V and 4 bases from J, the junction contained 4 bases not matched to a gene. Germline CDR1 and CDR2: SNHLY and FYNNEI. CDR3 DNA sequence: TGTGCCAGCAGTGAAGGCGAACTAGCGGGAGGGTACGAGCAGTACTTC. The encoded protein is CASSEGELAGGYEQYF.

The chain recombines TRBV7-8 with TRBJ2-1; the match to TRBD2 covers 8 bases. CDR1 and CDR2 from the germline V gene are SGHVS and FQNEAQ. The CDR3 is 15 residues long. V shed 5 bases and J 10 bases; nucleotides not matched to a gene: 13. The CDR3 is CASSPGTRGLGEQFF. In DNA, the CDR3 is TGTGCCAGCAGCCCCGGGACTAGGGGACTTGGCGAGCAGTTCTTC.

The chain is built from TRBV6-6 and TRBJ1-5; no firm D call. Per germline, CDR1 MNHNY and CDR2 SVGAGI (reference sequence). Trimming pared 6 bases from V and 0 bases from J, leaving 6 bases between. CDR3 length: 13 amino acids. CDR3 amino acids: CASSAISNQPQHF. CDR3 nucleotide sequence: TGTGCCAGCAGCGCGATTAGCAATCAGCCCCAGCATTTT.

The chain carries TRBV12-5 and TRBJ1-5; tentative D call: TRBD1 (5 bases). The ends were cut back, 0 bases at V and 1 base at J, with 13 bases in the middle. CDR3 size: 17 residues. Germline V gives CDR1 LGHNT, CDR2 FRNRAP. CDR3 sequence (DNA): TGTGCTAGTGGTTTGGTTGTAGAGGGGATAAGCAATCAGCCCCAGCATTTT. Protein product: CASGLVVEGISNQPQHF.

The chain employs TRBV19 and TRBJ2-7, with TRBD1 as a possible D gene (6 bases). Germline V gene lookup returns CDR1 LNHDA and CDR2 SQIVND (reference sequence). There are 16 residues in the CDR3. V lost 3 bases and J lost 4, with 19 bases in between. CDR3 protein: CASSILPTGSSYEQYF. In DNA, the CDR3 is TGTGCCAGTAGTATCCTTCCGACAGGCTCCAGTTACGAGCAGTACTTC.

This rearrangement joins TRBV7-2 to TRBJ2-3; maybe TRBD2 (7 bases). V lost 6 bases to trimming and J lost 5 bases, with 21 bases between them. The CDR3 covers 16 residues. Germline lookup yields CDR1 SGHTA and CDR2 FQGNSA. CDR3 coding DNA: TGTGCCAGCAGTTTTAGTCCCAGGGGCGGGGGAGATACGCAGTATTTT. It yields the protein CASSFSPRGGGDTQYF.

This clone was detected ten times or more. The V and J genes are TRBV2 and TRBJ1-5, with TRBD1 matching over 8 bases. CDR3 length: 14 residues. From germline, CDR1 is SNHLY and CDR2 FYNNEI. Losses at the gene ends were 5 bases for V and 5 bases for J; bases not matched to a gene: 5. CDR3 nucleotide sequence: TGTGCCAGCAGTTTGGGACAGGATTATCAGCCCCAGCATTTT. Its translation: CASSLGQDYQPQHF. Supplemented by reference TRBV2 and TRBJ1-5, the full variable domain reads EPEVTQTPSHQVTQMGQEVILRCVPISNHLYFYWYRQILGQKVEFLVSFYNNEISEKSEIFDDQFSVERPDGSNFTLKIRSTKLEDSAMYFCASSLGQDYQPQHFGDGTRLSIL.

This clone was found a few times. The chain is built from TRBV7-6 and TRBJ2-2, with TRBD1 as a possible D gene (6 bases). This CDR3 is built from 14 residues. The germline gives CDR1 SGHVS, CDR2 FNYEAQ. Trimming pared 3 bases from V and 5 bases from J, leaving 10 bases between. The CDR3 DNA is TGTGCCAGCAGCTTCAACAGGGAGACCGGGGAGCTGTTTTTT. The encoded protein is CASSFNRETGELFF.

The chain joins TRBV6-5 to TRBJ1-2; D might be TRBD1 (5 bases). V was clipped by 6 bases and J by 3 bases, with 14 bases between them. Looked up from germline, CDR1 is MNHEY and CDR2 is SVGAGI. The CDR3 has 14 residues. The CDR3 region has the DNA TGTGCCAGCAGCGATCGGGGGTCGGACTATGGCTACACCTTC. Translated: CASSDRGSDYGYTF.

The chain couples TRBV2 to TRBJ1-1; D may be TRBD1 (5 bases). There are 15 residues in the CDR3. Trimming took off 3 bases at V and 0 bases at J, with 11 bases between the two ends. Germline CDR1 and CDR2: SNHLY and FYNNEI. The CDR3 region is CASSDTKTVNTEAFF. The DNA of the CDR3 is TGTGCCAGCAGTGACACAAAGACAGTGAACACTGAAGCTTTCTTT.

Details on this clone: The sample holds other DNA sequences that translate to the same CDR3. The chain uses TRBV5-4 and TRBJ2-2; D uncertain. Trimming removed 0 bases at V and 0 bases at J, with 9 bases between. The CDR3 covers 16 residues. From germline, CDR1 is SGHNT and CDR2 YYREEE (reference sequence). CDR3 amino acids: CASSLGAGANTGELFF. Written as DNA, the CDR3 is TGTGCCAGCAGCTTGGGTGCCGGAGCGAACACCGGGGAGCTGTTTTTT.

The chain carries TRBV28 and TRBJ2-7, with D perhaps matching TRBD1 (5 bases). Germline values: CDR1 MDHEN, CDR2 SYDVKM. Trimming took off 6 bases at V and 1 base at J, with 7 bases between the two ends. This CDR3 has 12 residues. DNA for the CDR3: TGTGCCAGCAGCGGACAATCCTACGAGCAGTACTTC. It is translated as CASSGQSYEQYF. The full variable domain, with the rest looked up from reference TRBV28 and TRBJ2-7, is DVKVTQSSRYLVKRTGEKVFLECVQDMDHENMFWYRQDPGLGLRLIYFSYDVKMKEKGDIPEGYSVSREKKERFSLILESASTNQTSMYLCASSGQSYEQYFGPGTRLTVT.